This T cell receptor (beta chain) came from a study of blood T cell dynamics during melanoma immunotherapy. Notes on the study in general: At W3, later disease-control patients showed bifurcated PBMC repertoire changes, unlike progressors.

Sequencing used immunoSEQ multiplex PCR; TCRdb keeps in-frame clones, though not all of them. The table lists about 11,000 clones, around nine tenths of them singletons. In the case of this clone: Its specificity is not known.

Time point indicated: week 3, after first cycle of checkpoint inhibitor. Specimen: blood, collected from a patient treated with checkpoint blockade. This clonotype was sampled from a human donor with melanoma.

CDR3: CASSLLSGGAHEQFF. CDR3 nucleotide sequence: TGCGCCAGCAGCTTGCTGAGCGGGGGGGCCCATGAGCAGTTCTTC. J is TRBJ2-1 and V is TRBV5-1; 10 bases are a match to TRBD2. Germline V CDR1 and CDR2: SGHRS, YFSETQ. The CDR3 extends over 15 amino acids. V was pared by 1 base and J by 8 bases, with 6 bases of the junction left unmatched.